This is a list of T cell receptor beta chains from one sample in a study of CD8 T cells in Susac syndrome. MiXCR, run by TCRdb on the immunoSEQ multiplex PCR reads, gives a single entry per CDR3 protein. The profile shows under 200,000 distinct CDR3 sequences, around 96% of them singletons. The sequencing input was CD8+ T cells from PBMCs. Source of these receptors: a human donor with multiple sclerosis. Each CDR3 is given with its conserved first and last residue. Each record gives: clone size, V gene, D gene, J gene, CDR3 DNA, CDR3 protein. A D gene is named only where the DNA matches it firmly. Clone size is not always given. Where it is, it says once, few, many or a class for expanded clones.

NA	TRBV7-9	TRBD1	TRBJ2-1	TGTGCCAGCAGCACGACACAGGGGGTCAGGGAGCAGTTCTTC	CASSTTQGVREQFF
NA	TRBV3-1	NA	TRBJ2-7	TGTGCCAGCAGCTCCCGGGTTGCCTCCTACGAGCAGTACTTC	CASSSRVASYEQYF
NA	TRBV2	NA	TRBJ2-7	TGTGCCAGCAGTGAAATCGAGGCACACGCCTACGAGCAGTACTTC	CASSEIEAHAYEQYF
NA	TRBV27	NA	TRBJ2-1	TGTGCCAGCAGTTTACTTGGTGGCGGCAATGAGCAGTTCTTC	CASSLLGGGNEQFF
NA	TRBV29-1	NA	TRBJ2-7	TGCAGCGCAGATTGGGACAACGAGCAGTACTTC	CSADWDNEQYF
NA	TRBV20-1	TRBD2	TRBJ2-7	TGCAGTGCTAGAGATAGCGGGAGGGGCTACGAGCAGTACTTC	CSARDSGRGYEQYF
once	TRBV20-1	NA	TRBJ2-3	TGCAGTGCTAGCCTCGGTCTCCGAGATACGCAGTATTTT	CSASLGLRDTQYF
NA	TRBV2	NA	TRBJ2-1	TGTGCCAGCTTGGGAGTCAATGAGCAGTTCTTC	CASLGVNEQFF
NA	TRBV5-6	TRBD2	TRBJ2-5	TGTGCCAGCAGCTTGCTACTAGCGGGGGTAGTTGAGACCCAGTACTTC	CASSLLLAGVVETQYF
NA	TRBV5-1	NA	TRBJ2-7	TGCGCCAGCAGCAATTGGGACACGTCCTACGAGCAGTACTTC	CASSNWDTSYEQYF
NA	TRBV27	TRBD1	TRBJ1-2	TGTGCCAGCAGTTTAGGAGGGGGCCGGGGCTACACCTTC	CASSLGGGRGYTF
NA	TRBV20-1	TRBD1	TRBJ1-1	TGCAGTGCTAGAGGACGGGACAGGGGGCCAGGTACTGAAGCTTTCTTT	CSARGRDRGPGTEAFF
NA	TRBV2	NA	TRBJ2-7	TGTGCCAGCAGTGAATTGGCCCTTTCTTCCTACGAGCAGTACTTC	CASSELALSSYEQYF
NA	TRBV3-1	NA	TRBJ2-5	TGTGCCAGCAGTCCCCTCGGACTTAACCAAGAGACCCAGTACTTC	CASSPLGLNQETQYF
NA	TRBV25-1	NA	TRBJ1-1	TGTGCCAGCACTCCCGGGGGGAACACTGAAGCTTTCTTT	CASTPGGNTEAFF
NA	TRBV7-8	TRBD2	TRBJ2-7	TGTGCCAGCAGCTGGTTGGTCGGTAGCGGGATGTACGAGCAGTACTTC	CASSWLVGSGMYEQYF
NA	TRBV15	NA	TRBJ2-7	TGTGCCACTACGGACGTCGGTGACGAGCAGTACTTC	CATTDVGDEQYF
NA	TRBV27	NA	TRBJ2-7	TGTGCCAGCAGTCCCCATTGGGCTAGGGACTACGAGCAGTACTTC	CASSPHWARDYEQYF
NA	TRBV13	NA	TRBJ2-2	TGTGCCAGCAGCTTTGACAGCCAGAACACCGGGGAGCTGTTTTTT	CASSFDSQNTGELFF
NA	TRBV7-8	NA	TRBJ2-7	TGTGCCAGCACCCAGACGTGGTATAGGGACTCCTACGAGCAGTACTTC	CASTQTWYRDSYEQYF
NA	TRBV5-1	NA	TRBJ2-3	TGCGCCAGCAGCCCACAAACGTCGGTGGATACGCAGTATTTT	CASSPQTSVDTQYF
once	TRBV7-8	NA	TRBJ2-1	TGTGCCAGCAGACGTCAGGGAGAGGAGCAGTTCTTC	CASRRQGEEQFF
NA	TRBV5-1	TRBD2	TRBJ2-3	TGCGCCAGCAGCCACGCGACTAGCGGGGCTGGGGATACGCAGTATTTT	CASSHATSGAGDTQYF
NA	TRBV27	NA	TRBJ2-3	TGTGCCAGCAGTTTAGACAGTCGGGGCACAGATACGCAGTATTTT	CASSLDSRGTDTQYF
NA	TRBV6-6	NA	TRBJ2-7	TGTGCCAGCAGTTACTCGGTACTATACGAGCAGTACTTC	CASSYSVLYEQYF
NA	TRBV28	NA	TRBJ2-7	TGTGCCAGCAGTTTATTGATTGCGTACGGCGAGCAGTACTTC	CASSLLIAYGEQYF
NA	TRBV6-5	TRBD1	TRBJ2-5	TGTGCCAGTCGGAAGGACAGGGGGCAGGAGACCCAGTACTTC	CASRKDRGQETQYF
NA	TRBV5-5	NA	TRBJ1-2	TGTGCCAGCGAGGGGTCCGGGCGATTAGGCTACACCTTC	CASEGSGRLGYTF
once	TRBV29-1	NA	TRBJ1-2	TGCAGCGCCCCGGGGGCCTACTATGGCTACACCTTC	CSAPGAYYGYTF